The source of this TCR beta chain is a study of response to subunit inactivated influenza vaccine (dated by TCRdb to 2016 to 2019). Regarding the research as a whole: The study used deep quantitative T cell receptor repertoire profiling to track responses to a trivalent subunit inactivated influenza vaccine. Points the paper makes about the study in general: According to the authors, only a limited number of new T cells may be recruited by each seasonal influenza vaccination.

V sheds 7 bases and J sheds 3 bases, leaving 18 bases between their ends. CDR1 and CDR2 are drawn from the germline V gene (reference sequence): DFQATT, SNEGSKA. The CDR3 runs 14 residues from the cysteine to the phenylalanine. Of the read, only the CDR3 DNA is kept; its 42 bases are in frame from base 1. The method behind the library was RT-PCR. Data came from an Illumina HiSeq 2500. In TCRdb, the public reads were trimmed at Q25 with fastp and aligned with MiXCR, with productive beta chains retained. One record per CDR3 amino acid sequence lists the most common genes and DNA. Recorded for this sample are about 610,000 distinct CDR3 sequences; around 15% of them occurred a single time. Roughly 11% of the sample comes from the top ten. In the case of this clonotype: This clone's antigen is unknown. No qualities accompany the bases; no much larger clone lies one base away.

The sample in question was PBMCs from blood, obtained 11 to 12 days after vaccination. The rearrangement combines TRBV20-1 with TRBJ1-2; tentative D gene TRBD1, with 5 bases matching. This clonotype originated in a man aged 45 to 65 who received an inactivated influenza vaccine. Donor details come from another sample of the same person, matched by shared clones. The CDR3 protein sequence reads: CSVPQAGTYYGYTF. The DNA is as follows: TGCAGTGTTCCTCAAGCCGGGACGTACTATGGCTACACCTTC.